This paragraph covers one TCR beta chain sequence. Trimming cost V 1 base and J 4 bases, with 11 bases left between them. Germline V gives CDR1 PRHDT, CDR2 FYEKMQ (reference sequence). The CDR3 has 15 amino acids. The record originates from a study of T cells in localized non-small cell lung cancer. Libraries were prepared by immunoSEQ multiplex PCR; TCRdb keeps only in-frame clonotypes and omits some of them. The sample records 30,000 to 35,000 clones, 93% being singletons. This clonotype was sampled from a female donor over 55 with stage I lung adenocarcinoma. V gene TRBV13 combines with J gene TRBJ1-3, with D hard to call. The input for sequencing was peripheral blood, taken before any cancer treatment. In DNA form, the CDR3 reads TGTGCCAGCAGCTTAGATCGGCTGGCAGGAAACACCATATATTTT. Its protein is CASSLDRLAGNTIYF.